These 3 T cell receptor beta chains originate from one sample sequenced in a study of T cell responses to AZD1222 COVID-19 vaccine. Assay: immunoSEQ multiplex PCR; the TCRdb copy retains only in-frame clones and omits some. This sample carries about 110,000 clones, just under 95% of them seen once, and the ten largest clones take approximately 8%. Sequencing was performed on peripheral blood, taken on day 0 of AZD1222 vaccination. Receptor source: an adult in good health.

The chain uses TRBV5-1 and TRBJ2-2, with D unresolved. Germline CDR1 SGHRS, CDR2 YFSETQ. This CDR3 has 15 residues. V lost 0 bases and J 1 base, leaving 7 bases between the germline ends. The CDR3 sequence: CASSLEGRNTGELFF. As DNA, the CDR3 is TGCGCCAGCAGCTTGGAAGGCAGGAACACCGGGGAGCTGTTTTTT.

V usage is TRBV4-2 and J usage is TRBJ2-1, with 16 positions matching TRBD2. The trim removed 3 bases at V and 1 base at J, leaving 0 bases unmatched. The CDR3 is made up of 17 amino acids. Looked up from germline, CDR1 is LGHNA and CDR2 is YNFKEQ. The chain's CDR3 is CASSQGLAGGSYNEQFF. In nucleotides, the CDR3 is TGTGCCAGCAGCCAGGGACTAGCGGGGGGGTCCTACAATGAGCAGTTCTTC.

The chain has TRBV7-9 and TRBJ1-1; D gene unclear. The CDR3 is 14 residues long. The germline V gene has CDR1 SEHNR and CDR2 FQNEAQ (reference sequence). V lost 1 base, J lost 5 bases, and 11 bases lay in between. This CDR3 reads CASSLGRAGTEAFF. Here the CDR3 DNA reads TGTGCCAGCAGCTTAGGACGCGCGGGGACTGAAGCTTTCTTT.